This TCR beta chain came from a study of blood T cell repertoires in COVID-19. Only in-frame clones appear in the TCRdb table, and some are missing; sequencing was by immunoSEQ multiplex PCR. The data show under 250,000 clones, around 85% seen once. CDR3 size: 15 residues. With 5 bases clipped from V and 8 bases from J, the junction kept 11 bases outside the gene matches. Germline V gene sequence: CDR1 SGHRS, CDR2 YFSETQ. This TCR was sampled from a woman aged 40 to 50 with acute COVID-19. Sequencing input: PBMCs or T cells enriched from blood (not recorded which). The gene calls are TRBV5-1 and TRBJ2-1, with 9 bases fitting TRBD2. The CDR3 bases are TGCGCCAGCAGGGGGGCTAGCGGGGTTTTCTATGAGCAGTTCTTC. This translates into CASRGASGVFYEQFF.